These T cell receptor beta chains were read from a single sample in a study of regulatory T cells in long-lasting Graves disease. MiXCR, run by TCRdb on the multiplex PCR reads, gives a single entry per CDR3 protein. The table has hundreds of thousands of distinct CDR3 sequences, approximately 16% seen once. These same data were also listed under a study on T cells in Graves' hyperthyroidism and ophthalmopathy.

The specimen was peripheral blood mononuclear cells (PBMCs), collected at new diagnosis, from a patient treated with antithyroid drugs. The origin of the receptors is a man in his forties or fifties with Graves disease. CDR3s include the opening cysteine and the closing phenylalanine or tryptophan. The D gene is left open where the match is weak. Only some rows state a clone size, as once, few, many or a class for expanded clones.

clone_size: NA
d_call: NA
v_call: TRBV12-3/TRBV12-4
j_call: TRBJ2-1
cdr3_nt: TGTGCCAGCAGTCTTCCGGAAACTAGGCCTGGGATCAATGAGCAGTTCTTC
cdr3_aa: CASSLPETRPGINEQFF

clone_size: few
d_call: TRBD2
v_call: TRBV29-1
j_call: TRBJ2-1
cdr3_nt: TGCAGCGTTGAAAGGCGAAGCGGGGGATCCTACAATGAGCAGTTCTTC
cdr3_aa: CSVERRSGGSYNEQFF

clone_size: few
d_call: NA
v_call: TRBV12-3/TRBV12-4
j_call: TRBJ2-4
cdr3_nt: TGTGCCAGCAGTTCGTGGGCCAAAAACATTCAGTACTTC
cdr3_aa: CASSSWAKNIQYF

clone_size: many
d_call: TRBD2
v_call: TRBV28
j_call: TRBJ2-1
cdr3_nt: TGTGCCAGCAAGGCGGGGAGAGTTGGGGGGGTCGATGAGCAGTTCTTC
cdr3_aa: CASKAGRVGGVDEQFF

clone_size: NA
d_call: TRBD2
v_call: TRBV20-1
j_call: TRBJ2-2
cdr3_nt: TGCAGTGCGTACTCGACCACTAGCGGGGGGAACACCGGGGAGCTGTTTTTT
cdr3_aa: CSAYSTTSGGNTGELFF

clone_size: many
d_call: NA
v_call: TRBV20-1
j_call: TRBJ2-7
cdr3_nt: TGCAGTGCTAGAGGGTTTTCCTACGAGCAGTACTTC
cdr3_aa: CSARGFSYEQYF

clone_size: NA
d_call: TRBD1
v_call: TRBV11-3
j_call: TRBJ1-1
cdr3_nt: TGTGCCAGCAGCTCCAGGGGGCCGGACACTGAAGCTTTCTTT
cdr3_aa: CASSSRGPDTEAFF

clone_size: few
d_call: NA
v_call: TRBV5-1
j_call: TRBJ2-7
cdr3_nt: TGCGCCAGCAGCTTGAGCTACAGCTCCTACGAGCAGTACTTC
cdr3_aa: CASSLSYSSYEQYF

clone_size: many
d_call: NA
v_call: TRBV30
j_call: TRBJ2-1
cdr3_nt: TGTGCCTGGAGTCTAGCTAATGAGCAGTTCTTC
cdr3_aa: CAWSLANEQFF

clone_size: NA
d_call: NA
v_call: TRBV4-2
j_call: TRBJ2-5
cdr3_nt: TGTGCCAGCAGCCAAGATGCAGGGAGAGCGACCCAGTACTTC
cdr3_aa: CASSQDAGRATQYF

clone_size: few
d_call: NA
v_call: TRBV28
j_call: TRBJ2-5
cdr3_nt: TGTGCCAGTGGAGGGTCGGGGGAGACCCAGTACTTC
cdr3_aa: CASGGSGETQYF

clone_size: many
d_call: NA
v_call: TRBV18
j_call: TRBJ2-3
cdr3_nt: TGTGCCAGCTCACCGATGGTTTCAGATACGCAGTATTTT
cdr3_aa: CASSPMVSDTQYF

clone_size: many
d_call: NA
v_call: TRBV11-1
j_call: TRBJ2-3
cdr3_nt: TGTGCCAGCAGCTTAGTTGAGGAATCGGCGCAGTATTTT
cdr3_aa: CASSLVEESAQYF

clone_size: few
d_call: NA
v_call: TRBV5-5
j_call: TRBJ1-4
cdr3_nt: TGTGCCAGCAGCTTGTTTGGGGGTGATGAAAAACTGTTTTTT
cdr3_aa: CASSLFGGDEKLFF

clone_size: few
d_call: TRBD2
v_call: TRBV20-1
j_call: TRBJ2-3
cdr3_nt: TGCAGTGCCCGACCCGCCCGGCGGGGGAGCACAGATACGCAGTATTTT
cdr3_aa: CSARPARRGSTDTQYF

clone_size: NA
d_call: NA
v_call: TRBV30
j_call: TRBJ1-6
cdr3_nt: TGTGCCTGGAGTGACATACCGGGACGTCTGGTTTTT
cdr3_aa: CAWSDIPGRLVF

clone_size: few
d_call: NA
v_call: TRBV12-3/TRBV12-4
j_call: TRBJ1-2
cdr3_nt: TGTGCCAGCAGTTCCAGAGTGGACTATGGCTACACCTTC
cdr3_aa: CASSSRVDYGYTF

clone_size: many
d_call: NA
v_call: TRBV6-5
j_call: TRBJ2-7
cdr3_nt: TGTGCCAGCAGTTACTCGAGTGAGGTGGTGAAGCAGTACTTC
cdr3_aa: CASSYSSEVVKQYF

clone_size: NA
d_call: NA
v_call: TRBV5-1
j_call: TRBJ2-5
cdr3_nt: TGCGCCAGCAGCTTGGCGGAGTCCCCGTACCAAGAGACCCAGTACTTC
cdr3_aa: CASSLAESPYQETQYF

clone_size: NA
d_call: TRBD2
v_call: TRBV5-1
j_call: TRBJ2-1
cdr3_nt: TGCGCCAGCAGCTTGGCGGCGGGGGGAACGTACAATGAGCAGTTCTTC
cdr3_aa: CASSLAAGGTYNEQFF